This entry is about one T cell receptor (beta chain). This record belongs to a study of human T cells and chemical hapten exposure. Time point: patch test 2, 6 weeks after DPC sensitization. Described treatment: therapeutic diphenylcyclopropenone sensitization with weekly scalp DPC. TCRdb reanalysed the RACE reads using MiXCR and keeps one entry per CDR3 protein. The table lists just over 350,000 distinct CDR3 sequences, more than 5% of them singletons. The receptor was derived from a woman younger than 35 with alopecia areata. Some clones in this sample may be carry-over from other donors' samples. The specimen was whole blood, collected in connection with sensitization to the hapten diphenylcyclopropenone (DPC).

CDR3 in amino acids: CASSAVTGANVLTF. The CDR3 DNA is TGTGCCAGCAGTGCAGTTACTGGGGCCAACGTCCTGACTTTC. The V call is TRBV2, the J call TRBJ2-6; D uncertain. This CDR3 spans 14 amino acids. Germline lookup yields CDR1 SNHLY and CDR2 FYNNEI. The V and J ends lost 4 bases and 2 bases respectively, with 6 bases between them.